This is a list of T cell receptor beta chains from one sample in a study of blood T cell repertoires in COVID-19. Data came from immunoSEQ multiplex PCR; TCRdb stores just in-frame clones and leaves some out. This table has roughly 68,000 clones, 85% to 90% appearing once. The sequencing input was peripheral blood. The receptor set was obtained from a woman between 45 and 65 years old with active COVID-19. CDR3s include the opening cysteine and the closing phenylalanine or tryptophan. The D gene is left open where the match is weak. Part of the rows lack a size; the others show once, few, many or a class for expanded clones.

clone_size,j_call,d_call,v_call,cdr3_aa,cdr3_nt
NA,TRBJ2-7,NA,TRBV5-1,CASSLGQAHVSYEQYF,TGCGCCAGCAGCTTGGGGCAGGCCCACGTCTCCTACGAGCAGTACTTC
NA,TRBJ2-7,NA,TRBV27,CASSRQLDFSYEQYF,TGTGCCAGCAGTCGTCAACTAGATTTCTCCTACGAGCAGTACTTC
NA,TRBJ2-5,NA,TRBV5-1,CASTPRSTSRGQETQYF,TGCGCCAGCACCCCACGTTCTACCTCACGGGGCCAAGAGACCCAGTACTTC
NA,TRBJ2-5,NA,TRBV7-9,CASSYNTGGDETQYF,TGTGCCAGCAGCTACAATACAGGGGGGGATGAGACCCAGTACTTC
NA,TRBJ2-1,NA,TRBV30,CAWSLQGNEQFF,TGTGCCTGGAGTCTTCAGGGAAATGAGCAGTTCTTC
NA,TRBJ2-1,TRBD2,TRBV5-8,CASSWVAGGPYEQFF,TGTGCCAGCAGCTGGGTAGCGGGAGGGCCCTATGAGCAGTTCTTC
NA,TRBJ2-7,NA,TRBV28,CASSPRGNEQYF,TGTGCCAGCAGTCCTAGGGGAAACGAGCAGTACTTC
NA,TRBJ1-2,NA,TRBV3-1/TRBV3-2,CASSPWTENNYGYTF,TGTGCCAGCAGCCCTTGGACAGAAAATAACTATGGCTACACCTTC
NA,TRBJ1-5,NA,TRBV19,CASSLFTGQPQHF,TGTGCCAGTAGTCTCTTTACGGGTCAGCCCCAGCATTTT
NA,TRBJ2-1,TRBD2,TRBV4-1,CASRLTLSGSINEQFF,TGCGCCAGCAGACTCACGCTTAGCGGGAGTATAAATGAGCAGTTCTTC
NA,TRBJ1-1,TRBD1,TRBV9,CASSVSGQVTEAFF,TGTGCCAGCAGCGTATCAGGACAGGTCACTGAAGCTTTCTTT
NA,TRBJ1-1,TRBD1,TRBV27,CASSLFPSTGRAFF,TGTGCCAGCAGTTTATTCCCCTCGACAGGGAGGGCTTTCTTT
NA,TRBJ2-7,TRBD2,TRBV27,CASSWGLAGLWEQYF,TGTGCCAGCAGTTGGGGACTAGCGGGACTTTGGGAGCAGTACTTC
NA,TRBJ2-5,NA,TRBV9,CASSPGLVWETQYF,TGTGCCAGCAGCCCGGGACTGGTTTGGGAGACCCAGTACTTC
NA,TRBJ2-6,TRBD1,TRBV3-1/TRBV3-2,CASSQVRDRGSSGANVLTF,TGTGCCAGCAGCCAAGTCCGGGACAGGGGGTCCTCTGGGGCCAACGTCCTGACTTTC
NA,TRBJ2-7,NA,TRBV28,CASTPATGNYEQYF,TGTGCCAGCACCCCAGCGACTGGCAACTACGAGCAGTACTTC
once,TRBJ2-3,NA,TRBV5-1,CASSLAGLTDTQYF,TGCGCCAGCAGCTTGGCCGGTCTGACAGATACGCAGTATTTT
NA,TRBJ2-7,TRBD1,TRBV14,CASSQVRTGVSSYEQYF,TGTGCCAGCAGCCAAGTAAGGACAGGGGTTAGCTCCTACGAGCAGTACTTC
once,TRBJ2-7,TRBD1,TRBV9,CASQKTGGDEQYF,TGTGCCAGCCAGAAAACAGGGGGCGACGAGCAGTACTTC
NA,TRBJ1-1,TRBD1,TRBV7-8,CASRTRGETEAFF,TGTGCCAGCAGAACCAGGGGGGAAACTGAAGCTTTCTTT
NA,TRBJ2-1,TRBD2,TRBV14,CASSQGILAGGPPRSYNEQFF,TGTGCCAGCAGCCAAGGGATACTAGCGGGAGGGCCTCCGAGGTCCTACAATGAGCAGTTCTTC
NA,TRBJ2-7,TRBD2,TRBV11-2,CASSLEKAGGPDEQYF,TGTGCCAGCAGCTTAGAAAAAGCGGGAGGGCCGGACGAGCAGTACTTC
NA,TRBJ2-1,NA,TRBV3-1/TRBV3-2,CASSQATNEVYEQFF,TGTGCCAGCAGCCAAGCGACTAACGAGGTCTATGAGCAGTTCTTC
NA,TRBJ1-4,TRBD1,TRBV6-5,CASIRQGGGGEKLFF,TGTGCCAGCATCCGACAGGGAGGCGGAGGAGAAAAACTGTTTTTT
NA,TRBJ1-3,NA,TRBV3-1/TRBV3-2,CASSPGLNSGNTIYF,TGTGCCAGCAGCCCCGGTCTGAACTCTGGAAACACCATATATTTT
NA,TRBJ2-5,NA,TRBV7-8,CASSLSETQYF,TGTGCCAGCAGCTTGTCGGAGACCCAGTACTTC
NA,TRBJ1-5,NA,TRBV28,CASSPRRATGQPQHF,TGTGCCAGCAGTCCCCGTCGGGCAACGGGGCAGCCCCAGCATTTT
NA,TRBJ1-1,TRBD1,TRBV12-3/TRBV12-4,CASSSGQGRGAFF,TGTGCCAGCAGTTCAGGACAGGGCCGGGGGGCTTTCTTT
NA,TRBJ1-5,NA,TRBV5-4,CASSLDSHSNQPQHF,TGTGCCAGCAGCTTGGACAGCCATAGCAATCAGCCCCAGCATTTT
few,TRBJ1-2,NA,TRBV4-1,CASSQVVRDAAYGYTF,TGCGCCAGCAGCCAAGTAGTGCGGGACGCCGCCTATGGCTACACCTTC
NA,TRBJ2-5,NA,TRBV30,CAWSLAEETQYF,TGTGCCTGGAGTTTAGCAGAAGAGACCCAGTACTTC
few,TRBJ1-1,TRBD1,TRBV12-3/TRBV12-4,CASRDRQGEAFF,TGTGCCAGCAGGGACCGACAGGGTGAAGCTTTCTTT
medium-sized,TRBJ1-1,NA,TRBV4-1,CASSQEYRNTEAFF,TGCGCCAGCAGCCAAGAGTATAGGAACACTGAAGCTTTCTTT
NA,TRBJ2-3,TRBD1,TRBV28,CASSLRTGTGADTQYF,TGTGCCAGCAGTTTAAGAACCGGGACAGGGGCAGATACGCAGTATTTT
NA,TRBJ2-3,NA,TRBV5-4,CASSLGAGSFTDTQYF,TGTGCCAGCAGCTTGGGCGCGGGCTCTTTCACAGATACGCAGTATTTT
NA,TRBJ2-4,TRBD1,TRBV23-1,CASQQGALAKNIQYF,TGCGCCAGCCAACAGGGGGCGCTAGCCAAAAACATTCAGTACTTC
few,TRBJ2-7,TRBD1,TRBV30,CAWSVGQGAYEQYF,TGTGCCTGGAGTGTGGGACAGGGGGCCTACGAGCAGTACTTC
NA,TRBJ2-2,TRBD2,TRBV11-1,CASSLELAGGSGELFF,TGTGCCAGCAGCTTAGAGCTAGCGGGAGGATCCGGGGAGCTGTTTTTT
NA,TRBJ1-4,NA,TRBV19,CASSMLLQRPHEKLFF,TGTGCCAGTAGTATGCTCCTACAGCGGCCCCATGAAAAACTGTTTTTT
NA,TRBJ2-3,TRBD2,TRBV10-3,CAITALSASGTDTQYF,TGTGCCATCACCGCTCTTTCGGCTAGCGGAACAGATACGCAGTATTTT
NA,TRBJ2-1,NA,TRBV24-1,CATSDASSVDSYNEQFF,TGTGCCACCAGTGATGCGTCTAGCGTGGACTCCTACAATGAGCAGTTCTTC
NA,TRBJ2-1,TRBD1,TRBV12-5,CASGSPVLGQGPYNEQFF,TGTGCTAGTGGTTCACCCGTGCTAGGACAGGGACCGTACAATGAGCAGTTCTTC
NA,TRBJ1-1,NA,TRBV19,CASSKGFVGETEAFF,TGTGCCAGTAGTAAAGGTTTCGTGGGCGAGACTGAAGCTTTCTTT